This TCR beta chain came from a study of PD-1 blockade in classical Hodgkin lymphoma. Study-wide results and limits: According to reports, newly diagnosed patients had lower baseline TCR diversity than healthy donors, and relapsed/refractory patients had lower baseline TCR diversity still. While CD8+ TCR diversity did not rise significantly by C4D1, CD4+ TCR diversity did. Individuals who commenced nivolumab within less than 1 year of ASCT were excluded. For complete responders, baseline diversity was comparable to that of newly diagnosed patients.

The assay was immunoSEQ multiplex PCR, and TCRdb's table has in-frame clones only and misses some. This sample carries tens of thousands of clones, roughly 70% of them seen once, and the ten largest clones take over 12%. There was relapse after autologous stem cell transplantation in every patient, and there was variation in brentuximab vedotin exposure. The V and J ends lost 1 base and 10 bases respectively, with 13 bases between them. CDR3 size: 13 residues. Germline CDR1 and CDR2: MGHRA and YSYEKL. About this clone itself: The antigen is undetermined.

This sample comprised peripheral blood mononuclear cells (PBMCs), obtained before the second cycle of nivolumab. This chain uses TRBV4-1 with TRBJ2-5, with D tentatively TRBD1 or TRBD2 (5 bases each). This clonotype was obtained from a human donor with classical Hodgkin lymphoma. The CDR3 is CASSQVTGGSQYF. The CDR3 DNA follows: TGCGCCAGCAGCCAAGTCACAGGTGGGAGCCAGTACTTC.